Shown below are 24 T cell receptor beta chains from a single sample sequenced in a study of T cell repertoires in cytomegalovirus infection. TCRdb reprocessed the reads with MiXCR, giving one entry per CDR3 protein. The sample contains hundreds of thousands of distinct CDR3 sequences, about 42% of which appear only once. Which antigens these TCRs recognize remains unknown. The sample here was cultured PBMCs, taken from culture after CMV antigen stimulation. Receptor source: a human donor in good health (CMV status not recorded). Some clones in this sample may be carry-over from other donors' samples.

The genes are TRBV23-1 and TRBJ1-2; a weak D match, TRBD1 (6 bases). TRBV23-1 is an open reading frame, and its role is uncertain. Trimming removed 3 bases at V and 10 bases at J, with 15 bases between. This CDR3 has 13 amino acids. CDR3 loop: CASSQSGAEDYTF. In DNA, the CDR3 is TGCGCCAGCAGTCAGTCGGGGGCAGAAGACTACACCTTC.

This clonotype showed up just a few times. This rearrangement joins TRBV5-1 to TRBJ2-3; D may be TRBD2 (5 bases). Trimming took 4 bases from V and 2 from J, leaving 17 bases between them. This CDR3 has 16 amino acids. Looked up from germline, CDR1 is SGHRS and CDR2 is YFSETQ. The CDR3 coding sequence is TGCGCCAGCAGCGTCGGGGATGACCGCATCACAGATACGCAGTATTTT. Translating it yields CASSVGDDRITDTQYF.

This clonotype has more than one count but fewer than ten. V and J are TRBV12-5 and TRBJ2-1; TRBD2 matches 15 bases. After removal of 6 bases from V and 8 bases from J, the junction contained 17 bases not matched to a gene. Germline V gives CDR1 LGHNT, CDR2 FRNRAP. The CDR3 has 19 amino acids. DNA for the CDR3: TGTGCTAGTGGGACAACCGGGACTAGCGGGAGGCATCTCGGGTATGAGCAGTTCTTC. Amino acids: CASGTTGTSGRHLGYEQFF.

The gene calls are TRBV3-1 and TRBJ2-2, with 11 nucleotides matching TRBD2. The CDR3 has 18 amino acids. After removal of 4 bases from V and 0 bases from J, the junction contained 7 bases not matched to a gene. Germline V lookup: CDR1 LGHDT, CDR2 YNNKEL (reference sequence). The CDR3 DNA reads TGTGCCAGCAGCCGGGCGGGGACTAGCGGATCGAACACCGGGGAGCTGTTTTTT. This translates into CASSRAGTSGSNTGELFF.

The rearrangement uses TRBV20-1 and TRBJ2-1; 7 nucleotides agree with TRBD2. The CDR3 has 14 amino acids. With 6 bases clipped from V and 10 bases from J, the junction kept 15 bases outside the gene matches. Germline V gene sequence: CDR1 DFQATT, CDR2 SNEGSKA (reference sequence). In DNA form, the CDR3 reads TGCAGTGCCCCTACGGGGAGACTAGCCCGGGAGCAGTTCTTC. Amino acid sequence: CSAPTGRLAREQFF.

The chain employs TRBV5-4 and TRBJ2-3, with a possible D match to TRBD2 (5 bases). The CDR3 is 15 residues long. Deletions cut 2 bases from V and 6 bases from J, with 16 bases between. Germline V CDR1 and CDR2: SGHNT, YYREEE (reference sequence). CDR3 sequence reads: CASSFPRGGSDTQYF. CDR3 coding DNA: TGTGCCAGCAGCTTTCCGAGAGGCGGGTCCGATACGCAGTATTTT.

In its sample, this clonotype was seen many times. The chain combines TRBV6-1 with TRBJ2-1; maybe TRBD2 (5 bases). Trimming pared 8 bases from V and 9 bases from J, leaving 17 bases between. Looked up from germline, CDR1 is MNHNS and CDR2 is SASEGT. The CDR3 is 13 residues long. The DNA of the CDR3 is TGTGCCAGCTGTCTAGCTGGGCAGATTGAGCAGTTCTTC. This translates into CASCLAGQIEQFF.

This chain joins TRBV7-9 and TRBJ2-1, with TRBD2 matching over 7 bases. Trimming cost V 2 bases and J 9 bases; bases outside gene matches: 13. The CDR3 extends over 16 amino acids. In germline, CDR1 is SEHNR, CDR2 FQNEAQ (reference sequence). The CDR3: CASSLPIAGVLGEQFF. The CDR3 DNA reads as TGTGCCAGCAGCTTACCAATTGCGGGAGTGTTGGGTGAGCAGTTCTTC.

The genes are TRBV7-6 and TRBJ2-5; no clear D. The CDR3 is made up of 14 amino acids. V was shortened by 5 bases and J by 3 bases, with 13 bases between the two germline ends. The V gene's germline CDR1 is SGHVS and CDR2 FNYEAQ. The CDR3 DNA reads TGTGCCAGCAGCCCGGACCTCCTAGAAGAGACCCAGTACTTC. It is translated as CASSPDLLEETQYF.

The chain is built from TRBV12-3 or TRBV12-4 and TRBJ2-1; a weak D match, TRBD1 (7 bases). The CDR3 covers 13 residues. V was pared by 6 bases and J by 15 bases, with 21 bases between. For the CDR3, the DNA is TGTGCCAGCAGCCTTGGGGGGAGACAGGGTAGGTTCTTC. This sequence encodes CASSLGGRQGRFF.

This clonotype was detected many times. The V call is TRBV7-2, the J call TRBJ2-5; 7 nucleotides line up with TRBD2. J was trimmed by 5 bases and V by 5 bases; bases with no gene match: 8. Germline V gene data show CDR1 as SGHTA and CDR2 as FQGNSA. The CDR3 sequence is 14 residues long. This CDR3 is CASSPGGGRETQYF. The CDR3 region has the DNA TGTGCCAGCAGCCCCGGCGGGGGAAGGGAGACCCAGTACTTC. Variable domain in full (rest from reference TRBV7-2 and TRBJ2-5): GAGVSQSPSNKVTEKGKDVELRCDPISGHTALYWYRQSLGQGLEFLIYFQGNSAPDKSGLPSDRFSAERTGGSVSTLTIQRTQQEDSAVYLCASSPGGGRETQYFGPGTRLLVL.

This chain uses TRBV28 with TRBJ2-7, with TRBD2 matching 7 bases. The CDR3 runs to 13 residues. Germline V gene sequence: CDR1 MDHEN, CDR2 SYDVKM. V was clipped by 5 bases and J by 3 bases; unmatched bases: 4. CDR3 bases: TGTGCCAGCAGTCGACTAGCAGGCTACGAGCAGTACTTC. This codes for CASSRLAGYEQYF.

This clonotype was counted ten times or more. The V and J genes are TRBV12-3 or TRBV12-4 and TRBJ2-3, with 11 bases that match TRBD1. CDR3 length: 15 residues. V lost 1 base and J lost 4; bases outside the gene matches: 1. CDR3 DNA sequence: TGTGCCAGCAGTTTAGGGGACAGGGGGGCAGATACGCAGTATTTT. This gives the protein CASSLGDRGADTQYF.

The chain carries TRBV27 and TRBJ2-3, with TRBD2 matching 12 bases. V trimming: 5 bases; J trimming: 4 bases; junction bases outside the gene matches: 13. Germline V CDR1 and CDR2: MNHEY, SMNVEV (reference sequence). The CDR3 loop spans 18 amino acids. CDR3 region: CASSDLAGGTGHADTQYF. The CDR3 bases are TGTGCCAGCAGTGATCTAGCGGGAGGGACTGGGCACGCAGATACGCAGTATTTT.

The rearrangement uses TRBV6-6 and TRBJ2-2; the D gene is possibly TRBD2 (6 bases). This CDR3 is 16 amino acids long. Germline V gives CDR1 MNHNY, CDR2 SVGAGI (reference sequence). Between the trimmed V and J ends, which lost 2 bases and 5 bases, there was a span of 15 bases. CDR3 residues: CASSYDSGGWTGELFF. CDR3 DNA sequence: TGTGCCAGCAGTTACGACTCCGGAGGGTGGACCGGGGAGCTGTTTTTT.

The chain carries TRBV6-2 or TRBV6-3 and TRBJ1-5; maybe TRBD1 (6 bases). This CDR3 spans 14 amino acids. V was cut by 5 bases and J by 4 bases, with 12 bases left in between. Germline V CDR1 and CDR2: MNHEY, SVGEGT. The CDR3, as DNA: TGTGCCAGCAGTCTAGGGGGGCAAAATCAGCCCCAGCATTTT. Translation gives CASSLGGQNQPQHF.

The chain carries TRBV20-1 and TRBJ1-5; D unresolved. In germline, CDR1 is DFQATT, CDR2 SNEGSKA (reference sequence). This CDR3 spans 15 amino acids. V was trimmed by 0 bases and J by 9 bases, leaving 18 bases between them. The CDR3 DNA follows: TGCAGTGCTAGAGATAGGGCAATCATGGGAGGGCCCCAGCATTTT. Translation gives CSARDRAIMGGPQHF.

V is TRBV7-9 and J is TRBJ1-6; D uncertain. This CDR3 comprises 15 residues. The V gene lost 4 bases and the J gene lost 7 bases, with 14 bases spanning the gap. Germline CDR1 reads SEHNR; CDR2 reads FQNEAQ (reference sequence). The CDR3 DNA follows: TGTGCCAGCAGCTCGTTATTAGGACTCAATTCACCCCTCCACTTT. Its protein product is CASSSLLGLNSPLHF.

The genes are TRBV4-1 and TRBJ1-1; D possibly corresponds to TRBD1 (5 bases). The CDR3 has 17 amino acids. V lost 1 base and J 1 base, leaving 16 bases between the germline ends. Per the germline V gene, CDR1 is MGHRA and CDR2 is YSYEKL. CDR3 sequence (DNA): TGCGCCAGCAGCCAAGGACCTCCGACAGTAAAGAACACTGAAGCTTTCTTT. Its protein is CASSQGPPTVKNTEAFF.

The gene calls are TRBV7-2 and TRBJ2-7, with D perhaps assigned TRBD1 or TRBD2 (5 bases each). The germline V and J ends were trimmed by 1 base and 3 bases, with 16 bases remaining between them. There are 16 residues in the CDR3. Germline V gene data show CDR1 as SGHTA and CDR2 as FQGNSA. Written as DNA, the CDR3 is TGTGCCAGCAGCTTAGATGGCAGGGACGCAATCTACGAGCAGTACTTC. This codes for CASSLDGRDAIYEQYF.

As DNA, the CDR3 is TGTGCCAGTAGTCCGGGACTTCCTGCTTATGAGACCCAGTACTTC. Encoded protein: CASSPGLPAYETQYF. The chain combines TRBV19 with TRBJ2-5, with TRBD2 as a possible D gene (6 bases). Trimming removed 5 bases at V and 5 bases at J, with 18 bases between. The germline gives CDR1 LNHDA, CDR2 SQIVND (reference sequence). The CDR3 spans 15 residues. The full variable domain, with the rest looked up from reference TRBV19 and TRBJ2-5, is DGGITQSPKYLFRKEGQNVTLSCEQNLNHDAMYWYRQDPGQGLRLIYYSQIVNDFQKGDIAEGYSVSREKKESFPLTVTSAQKNPTAFYLCASSPGLPAYETQYFGPGTRLLVL.

The chain uses TRBV4-3 and TRBJ1-1; D might be TRBD1 (6 bases). The CDR3 is made up of 14 amino acids. Trimming pared 2 bases from V and 8 bases from J, leaving 15 bases between. Looked up from germline, CDR1 is LGHNA and CDR2 is YSLEER. Written as DNA, the CDR3 is TGCGCCAGCAGCCAATGGGGGGCGACGGGGGAAGCTTTCTTT. Residues: CASSQWGATGEAFF.

CDR3 bases: TGTGCCAGCGGACCGGACAGAGAGCTCTACGAGCAGTACTTC. This sequence encodes CASGPDRELYEQYF. The chain combines TRBV12-3 or TRBV12-4 with TRBJ2-7; maybe TRBD1 (6 bases). Between the trimmed V and J ends, which lost 8 bases and 3 bases, there was a span of 17 bases. CDR3 length equals 14 residues.

J is TRBJ2-2 and V is TRBV7-6, with 10 positions matching TRBD1. Germline CDR1 SGHVS, CDR2 FNYEAQ. The ends lost 5 bases at V and 4 bases at J; junction bases unmatched: 10. The CDR3 loop spans 17 amino acids. CDR3 DNA: TGTGCCAGCAGCCCAGCGGGTGGGACAGGGGCCACCGGGGAGCTGTTTTTT. It encodes CASSPAGGTGATGELFF.